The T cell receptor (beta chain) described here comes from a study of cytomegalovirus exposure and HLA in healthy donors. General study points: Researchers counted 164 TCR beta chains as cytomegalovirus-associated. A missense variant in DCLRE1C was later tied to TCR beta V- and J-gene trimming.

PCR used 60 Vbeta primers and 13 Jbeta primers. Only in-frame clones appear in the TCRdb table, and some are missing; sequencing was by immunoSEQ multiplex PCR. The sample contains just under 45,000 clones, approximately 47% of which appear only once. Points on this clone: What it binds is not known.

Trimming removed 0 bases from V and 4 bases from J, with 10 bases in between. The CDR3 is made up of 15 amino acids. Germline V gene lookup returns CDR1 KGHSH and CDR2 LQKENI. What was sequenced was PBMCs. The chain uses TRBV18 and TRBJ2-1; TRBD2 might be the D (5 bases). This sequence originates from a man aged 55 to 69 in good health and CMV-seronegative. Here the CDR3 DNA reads TGTGCCAGCTCACCACCAAGCGGCCAGTACAATGAGCAGTTCTTC. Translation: CASSPPSGQYNEQFF.